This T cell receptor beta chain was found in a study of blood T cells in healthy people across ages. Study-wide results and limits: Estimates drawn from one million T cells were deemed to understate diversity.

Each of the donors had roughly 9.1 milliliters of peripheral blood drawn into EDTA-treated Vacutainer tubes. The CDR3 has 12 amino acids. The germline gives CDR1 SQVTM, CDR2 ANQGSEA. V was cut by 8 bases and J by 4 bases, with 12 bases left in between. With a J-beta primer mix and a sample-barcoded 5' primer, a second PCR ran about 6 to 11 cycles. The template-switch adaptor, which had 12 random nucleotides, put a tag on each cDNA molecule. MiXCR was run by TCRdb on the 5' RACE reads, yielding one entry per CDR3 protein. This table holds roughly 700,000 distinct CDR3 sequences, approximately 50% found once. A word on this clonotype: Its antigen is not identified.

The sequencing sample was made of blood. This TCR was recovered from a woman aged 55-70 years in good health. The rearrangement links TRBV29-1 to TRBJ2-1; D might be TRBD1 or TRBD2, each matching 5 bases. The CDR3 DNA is TGCAGCCAAGGGACGCCGTACAATGAGCAGTTCTTC. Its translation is CSQGTPYNEQFF.